The next 10 T cell receptor beta chains were all read from a single sample in a study of blood T cell repertoires in COVID-19. Only in-frame clones appear in the TCRdb table, and some are missing; sequencing was by immunoSEQ multiplex PCR. This table holds roughly 160,000 clones, 80% found once. The sample was PBMCs or T cells enriched from blood (not recorded which). The receptors stem from a woman in her sixties who had recovered from COVID-19.

The chain recombines TRBV3-1 (or the pseudogene TRBV3-2) with TRBJ2-1; 7 nucleotides align to TRBD2. Unmatched junction bases numbered 8, after V lost 3 bases and J lost 6 bases. The germline V gene encodes CDR1 LGHDT and CDR2 YNNKEL (reference sequence). The CDR3 runs 15 residues. CDR3 in amino acids: CASSQGIGGGNEQFF. The CDR3 DNA reads as TGTGCCAGCAGCCAGGGAATCGGCGGGGGCAATGAGCAGTTCTTC.

This clone was counted between two and nine times. The rearrangement links TRBV7-2 to TRBJ2-4; 9 nucleotides line up with TRBD1. V shed 2 bases and J 6 bases; nucleotides not matched to a gene: 8. Germline V gene sequence: CDR1 SGHTA, CDR2 FQGNSA. The CDR3 totals 16 residues. CDR3 in DNA: TGTGCCAGCAGCTTACTACAGGGGGCTAATGGAAACATTCAGTACTTC. Amino acid sequence: CASSLLQGANGNIQYF.

The DNA for the CDR3 is TGTGCCAGACGACCACAGGGGTCCTCTAACTATGGCTACACCTTC. Encoded protein: CARRPQGSSNYGYTF. The chain is built from TRBV2 and TRBJ1-2, with TRBD1 matching over 7 bases. Germline-derived CDR1 and CDR2 are SNHLY and FYNNEI. The CDR3 runs 15 residues. The V and J ends lost 9 bases and 0 bases, in that order; junction bases with no gene match: 10.

The chain recombines TRBV6-5 with TRBJ1-3; D call uncertain. The CDR3 is made up of 14 amino acids. Trimming left V 7 bases short and J 0 bases short, with 10 bases between. The V gene's germline CDR1 is MNHEY and CDR2 SVGAGI. CDR3 loop: CASTLGYSGNTIYF. CDR3 sequence (DNA): TGTGCCAGCACCCTCGGGTACTCTGGAAACACCATATATTTT.

The chain uses TRBV6-5 and TRBJ1-2; D is perhaps TRBD1 (6 bases). In germline, CDR1 is MNHEY, CDR2 SVGAGI. V was shortened by 7 bases and J by 1 base, with 7 bases between the two germline ends. This CDR3 comprises 12 residues. In nucleotides, the CDR3 is TGTGCCAGCATAGGGGGTAACTATGGCTACACCTTC. It specifies CASIGGNYGYTF.

This sequence joins TRBV9 and TRBJ2-1; 7 bases align to TRBD1. Germline V CDR1 and CDR2: SGDLS, YYNGEE. CDR3 size: 15 residues. The J segment lost 3 bases and the V segment lost 1 base, leaving 4 bases of the junction unmatched. CDR3: CASSVLGQSYNEQFF. CDR3 coding DNA: TGTGCCAGCAGCGTACTGGGACAGAGCTACAATGAGCAGTTCTTC.

The chain combines TRBV19 with TRBJ2-6, with TRBD1 as a possible D gene (6 bases). With 3 bases removed from V and 0 bases from J, the gap between germline ends came to 18 bases. There are 19 residues in the CDR3. Germline V gives CDR1 LNHDA, CDR2 SQIVND (reference sequence). CDR3 nucleotides: TGTGCCAGTAGTATTAGTTACGACAGGACGGTCTCTGGGGCCAACGTCCTGACTTTC. This codes for CASSISYDRTVSGANVLTF.

The chain joins TRBV2 to TRBJ1-6; 8 bases agree with TRBD1. The CDR3 is 16 residues long. Losses at the gene ends were 5 bases for V and 10 bases for J; bases not matched to a gene: 13. The V gene's germline CDR1 is SNHLY and CDR2 FYNNEI. CDR3 DNA sequence: TGTGCCAGCAGTCCGGACAGGGTGGGAGCTAAATCACCCCTCCACTTT. Translating gives CASSPDRVGAKSPLHF. Full variable domain (remainder filled in from reference TRBV2 and TRBJ1-6): EPEVTQTPSHQVTQMGQEVILRCVPISNHLYFYWYRQILGQKVEFLVSFYNNEISEKSEIFDDQFSVERPDGSNFTLKIRSTKLEDSAMYFCASSPDRVGAKSPLHFGNGTRLTVT.

This clone was found a few times. This sequence joins TRBV29-1 and TRBJ2-7; a weak D match, TRBD1 (6 bases). The CDR3 consists of 16 residues. Germline CDR1 and CDR2: SQVTM and ANQGSEA. The V end was cut by 4 bases, the J end by 6 bases, with 25 bases between. CDR3 in amino acids: CSVVTLVGQGKGEQYF. CDR3 sequence (DNA): TGCAGCGTTGTAACCTTGGTCGGTCAGGGGAAGGGCGAGCAGTACTTC.

CDR3 region: CSAEGTTEFF. The CDR3 coding sequence is TGCAGTGCGGAAGGGACTACGGAGTTCTTC. The chain carries TRBV20-1 and TRBJ2-1, with 7 bases fitting TRBD2. This CDR3 is built from 10 residues. V lost 6 bases and J lost 14; bases outside the gene matches: 7. CDR1 DFQATT and CDR2 SNEGSKA come from the germline V gene (reference sequence).